This entry lists 18 T cell receptor beta chains sequenced from one sample in a study of cytomegalovirus exposure and HLA in healthy donors. Repertoires were generated with immunoSEQ multiplex PCR, while TCRdb's copy carries only in-frame clones and drops some. The data hold about 360,000 clones, with 75% to 90% observed a single time. Material: PBMCs. The source of these receptors is a woman younger than 30 in good health and CMV-seronegative.

J is TRBJ1-2 and V is TRBV2; D possibly corresponds to TRBD1 (5 bases). This CDR3 contains 13 residues. The germline V gene encodes CDR1 SNHLY and CDR2 FYNNEI. Trimming left V 7 bases short and J 8 bases short, with 17 bases between. In nucleotides, the CDR3 is TGTGCCAGCATATGGGGCCACCCGGGCGGCTACACCTTC. Translation gives CASIWGHPGGYTF.

The rearrangement links TRBV9 to TRBJ2-3; 7 bases agree with TRBD2. There are 16 residues in the CDR3. The trim removed 0 bases at V and 3 bases at J, leaving 7 bases unmatched. Germline V gene sequence: CDR1 SGDLS, CDR2 YYNGEE. The DNA of the CDR3 is TGTGCCAGCAGCGTAGGGCCAGCGGGATGGACAGATACGCAGTATTTT. This encodes CASSVGPAGWTDTQYF. The full variable domain, with the rest looked up from reference TRBV9 and TRBJ2-3, is DSGVTQTPKHLITATGQRVTLRCSPRSGDLSVYWYQQSLDQGLQFLIQYYNGEERAKGNILERFSAQQFPDLHSELNLSSLELGDSALYFCASSVGPAGWTDTQYFGPGTRLTVL.

The chain links TRBV9 to TRBJ2-1; the D gene is possibly TRBD1 (6 bases). With 3 bases removed from V and 3 bases from J, the gap between germline ends came to 13 bases. Germline V CDR1 and CDR2: SGDLS, YYNGEE. This CDR3 is 15 amino acids long. The CDR3 coding sequence is TGTGCCAGCAGCGCTACGGGACACAACTACAATGAGCAGTTCTTC. Protein sequence: CASSATGHNYNEQFF.

This chain uses TRBV18 with TRBJ1-2; 9 bases are a match to TRBD1. The CDR3 extends over 14 amino acids. The germline V gene encodes CDR1 KGHSH and CDR2 LQKENI. V was clipped by 3 bases and J by 8 bases; unmatched bases: 7. In nucleotides, the CDR3 is TGTGCCAGCTCACCTAACCGACAGGGGGACGGCTACACCTTC. It encodes CASSPNRQGDGYTF.

V usage is TRBV2 and J usage is TRBJ2-1; maybe TRBD1 (6 bases). Germline lookup yields CDR1 SNHLY and CDR2 FYNNEI. CDR3 size: 12 residues. Trimming took 3 bases from V and 15 from J, leaving 15 bases between them. The CDR3 region is CASSDGGHDAFF. The CDR3 nucleotides read TGTGCCAGCAGTGATGGGGGCCACGACGCGTTCTTC.

V is TRBV29-1 and J is TRBJ1-2; 7 nucleotides agree with TRBD1. CDR3 length: 13 residues. CDR1 SQVTM and CDR2 ANQGSEA come from the germline V gene. V lost 4 bases to trimming and J lost 5 bases; unmatched junction nucleotides: 7. Here the CDR3 reads CSVAAGTAYGYTF. The CDR3 nucleotides are TGCAGCGTTGCTGCCGGGACAGCTTATGGCTACACCTTC.

The chain links TRBV6-1 to TRBJ2-3, with 7 bases matching TRBD2. Germline loops: CDR1 MNHNS, CDR2 SASEGT. The ends lost 0 bases at V and 5 bases at J; junction bases unmatched: 5. The CDR3 totals 15 residues. CDR3 DNA: TGTGCCAGCAGTGAAGCGGGAGGGCCGGGAGATACGCAGTATTTT. This codes for CASSEAGGPGDTQYF.

This chain uses TRBV14 with TRBJ1-2; D call uncertain. Trimming stripped 4 bases from V and 4 bases from J, with 10 bases between. This CDR3 contains 13 residues. CDR1 SGHDN and CDR2 FVKESK come from the germline V gene. CDR3 in amino acids: CASSPGVSYGYTF. The CDR3 DNA reads as TGTGCCAGCAGCCCCGGGGTTTCCTATGGCTACACCTTC.

This chain joins TRBV10-2 and TRBJ2-5; D is perhaps TRBD1 (6 bases). Germline V gene lookup returns CDR1 WSHSY and CDR2 SAAADI. V lost 4 bases to trimming and J lost 2 bases, with 11 bases between them. CDR3 size: 14 residues. CDR3: CASSAWQGQETQYF. The DNA of the CDR3 is TGCGCCAGCAGTGCGTGGCAGGGGCAAGAGACCCAGTACTTC.

The chain combines TRBV28 with TRBJ2-7; D is perhaps TRBD1 (9 bases). The germline V and J ends were trimmed by 2 bases and 7 bases, with 15 bases remaining between them. This CDR3 contains 14 residues. CDR1 is MDHEN, CDR2 SYDVKM, per germline. The CDR3: CASSLGQGTREQYF. CDR3 DNA sequence: TGTGCCAGCAGTTTAGGACAGGGGACTAGAGAGCAGTACTTC. The complete variable domain, with remaining parts taken from reference TRBV28 and TRBJ2-7, reads DVKVTQSSRYLVKRTGEKVFLECVQDMDHENMFWYRQDPGLGLRLIYFSYDVKMKEKGDIPEGYSVSREKKERFSLILESASTNQTSMYLCASSLGQGTREQYFGPGTRLTVT.

V and J are TRBV9 and TRBJ2-1, with D tentatively TRBD2 (5 bases). Looked up from germline, CDR1 is SGDLS and CDR2 is YYNGEE. V lost 4 bases, J lost 0 bases, and 17 bases lay in between. The CDR3 runs 17 residues. The CDR3 sequence: CASSIRTSASSYNEQFF. CDR3 in DNA: TGTGCCAGCAGCATCCGGACTTCAGCGAGCTCCTACAATGAGCAGTTCTTC.

V and J are TRBV6-5 and TRBJ2-7; 8 nucleotides match TRBD1. The CDR3 has 11 amino acids. Germline CDR1 reads MNHEY; CDR2 reads SVGAGI. Trimming took 10 bases from V and 7 from J; bases not matched to a gene: 6. The DNA for the CDR3 is TGTGCCACCCGGACAGGGAGGGAGCAGTACTTC. Amino acid sequence: CATRTGREQYF.

The chain uses TRBV28 and TRBJ1-1; D is perhaps TRBD1 (5 bases). Germline values: CDR1 MDHEN, CDR2 SYDVKM. Trimming took off 2 bases at V and 1 base at J, with 11 bases between the two ends. CDR3 size: 15 residues. The CDR3 region is CASSLGGGRNTEAFF. CDR3 coding DNA: TGTGCCAGCAGTTTAGGGGGAGGGAGGAACACTGAAGCTTTCTTT.

This clone has a single count. This rearrangement joins TRBV28 to TRBJ2-3; 9 bases align to TRBD1. This CDR3 spans 16 amino acids. Germline V CDR1 and CDR2: MDHEN, SYDVKM. V lost 3 bases and J lost 2; bases outside the gene matches: 6. The CDR3 protein is CASSFPGQGLTDTQYF. The DNA of the CDR3 is TGTGCCAGCAGTTTCCCTGGACAGGGGCTCACAGATACGCAGTATTTT.

The rearrangement uses TRBV2 and TRBJ2-4; no definite D call. Germline CDR1 reads SNHLY; CDR2 reads FYNNEI. V was clipped by 8 bases and J by 2 bases, with 13 bases between them. The CDR3 consists of 14 residues. The CDR3 DNA is TGTGCCAGCGGTTTGAGTTATTCCAAAAACATTCAGTACTTC. Translated: CASGLSYSKNIQYF.

The CDR3 here is CSVEPVTNEQFF. Here the CDR3 DNA reads TGCAGCGTTGAACCGGTCACCAATGAGCAGTTCTTC. This chain joins TRBV29-1 and TRBJ2-1, with no clear D. The germline CDR1 and CDR2 sequences are SQVTM and ANQGSEA. The CDR3 sequence is 12 residues long. The V end lost 2 bases, the J end lost 6 bases, and 8 bases lay between the germline ends.

J is TRBJ2-5 and V is TRBV7-6; a weak D match, TRBD1 (6 bases). V shed 6 bases and J shed 4 bases, with 21 bases lying between them. Germline V gene lookup returns CDR1 SGHVS and CDR2 FNYEAQ. The CDR3 runs to 16 residues. The CDR3 DNA reads as TGTGCCAGCAGACCGTTAGGGCAGGGGAGAGGAGAGACCCAGTACTTC. This gives the protein CASRPLGQGRGETQYF.

The chain combines TRBV6-5 with TRBJ1-1; D call uncertain. Looked up from germline, CDR1 is MNHEY and CDR2 is SVGAGI. The CDR3 loop spans 13 amino acids. Trimming removed 2 bases at V and 1 base at J, with 5 bases between. In nucleotides, the CDR3 is TGTGCCAGCAGTTACATAGCGAACACTGAAGCTTTCTTT. As protein: CASSYIANTEAFF.